The 15 T cell receptor beta chains reported below all come from one sample, sequenced in a study of blood T cell repertoires in COVID-19. Profiled with immunoSEQ multiplex PCR; TCRdb holds only in-frame clones, not every one. Of about 180,000 clones listed, around 90% are singletons. Sequencing used peripheral blood. The receptors originated from a woman between 50 and 59 years old with acute or convalescent COVID-19.

The V call is TRBV7-2, the J call TRBJ2-3; D remains unclear. The CDR3 is 18 amino acids. V was trimmed by 5 bases and J by 1 base, leaving 22 bases between them. Germline values: CDR1 SGHTA, CDR2 FQGNSA. CDR3 loop: CASSDRPGVGWGTDTQYF. The CDR3 coding sequence is TGTGCCAGCAGCGACCGCCCCGGAGTTGGCTGGGGCACAGATACGCAGTATTTT.

This clone was counted between two and nine times. The chain employs TRBV7-2 and TRBJ1-5; 11 bases match TRBD1. V lost 4 bases, J lost 6 bases, and 2 bases stayed unmatched. Germline assignment: CDR1 SGHTA and CDR2 FQGNSA. The CDR3 spans 14 residues. CDR3 amino acids: CASSSGQGVQPQHF. As DNA, the CDR3 is TGTGCCAGCAGCTCGGGACAGGGGGTTCAGCCCCAGCATTTT.

This clone was observed a few times. The CDR3: CASSRTETQYF. The DNA of the CDR3 is TGTGCCAGCAGCCGTACTGAGACCCAGTACTTC. The genes are TRBV3-1 (or the pseudogene TRBV3-2) and TRBJ2-5; D not resolved. The V end lost 4 bases, the J end lost 5 bases, and 5 bases lay between the germline ends. Germline loops: CDR1 LGHDT, CDR2 YNNKEL (reference sequence). CDR3 length: 11 residues.

The chain carries TRBV27 and TRBJ2-7, with 9 positions matching TRBD1. Per the germline V gene, CDR1 is MNHEY and CDR2 is SMNVEV (reference sequence). V was clipped by 2 bases and J by 9 bases; unmatched bases: 8. The CDR3 sequence is 14 residues long. CDR3 in amino acids: CASSLGRQGVRQYF. The DNA for the CDR3 is TGTGCCAGCAGTTTAGGTCGACAGGGGGTAAGGCAGTACTTC.

As DNA, the CDR3 is TGTGCCTGGAGTTTACCCGGAGGCCCCAGCAATCAGCCCCAGCATTTT. The encoded protein is CAWSLPGGPSNQPQHF. This chain links TRBV30 with TRBJ1-5; D is undetermined. CDR1 is GTSNPN and CDR2 is SVGIG in the germline V gene (reference sequence). V was shortened by 2 bases and J by 1 base, with 15 bases between the two germline ends. The CDR3 length is 16 residues. Supplemented by reference TRBV30 and TRBJ1-5, the full variable domain reads SQTIHQWPATLVQPVGSPLSLECTVEGTSNPNLYWYRQAAGRGLQLLFYSVGIGQISSEVPQNLSASRPQDRQFILSSKKLLLSDSGFYLCAWSLPGGPSNQPQHFGDGTRLSIL.

The chain joins TRBV7-9 to TRBJ1-1, with 7 bases fitting TRBD1. The CDR3 is made up of 14 amino acids. The germline V gene encodes CDR1 SEHNR and CDR2 FQNEAQ (reference sequence). The J segment lost 6 bases and the V segment lost 1 base, leaving 5 bases of the junction unmatched. CDR3 residues: CASSLGQGDAEAFF. Written as DNA, the CDR3 is TGTGCCAGCAGCTTAGGGCAGGGGGACGCTGAAGCTTTCTTT.

The chain links TRBV5-1 to TRBJ2-2, with a weak D call TRBD1 (7 bases). The CDR3 has 15 amino acids. The V gene's germline CDR1 is SGHRS and CDR2 YFSETQ. Trimming stripped 0 bases from V and 5 bases from J, with 11 bases between. The CDR3 sequence: CASSLGQGGTGELFF. DNA of the CDR3: TGCGCCAGCAGCTTGGGACAGGGAGGAACCGGGGAGCTGTTTTTT.

The chain combines TRBV7-2 with TRBJ2-3; 16 bases align to TRBD2. CDR3 length: 19 amino acids. J gave up 4 bases and V 4 bases, and 11 bases lay outside the gene matches. Germline CDR1 reads SGHTA; CDR2 reads FQGNSA. CDR3 bases: TGTGCCAGCAGCTCGCCGGGACTAGCGGGAGGGCCGTCGGCAGATACGCAGTATTTT. Protein: CASSSPGLAGGPSADTQYF.

This clone was picked up a small number of times. The CDR3 is CASSQEIAANTGELFF. CDR3 DNA sequence: TGTGCCAGCAGCCAAGAAATAGCGGCGAACACCGGGGAGCTGTTTTTT. The chain uses TRBV4-2 and TRBJ2-2; maybe TRBD2 (6 bases). Germline CDR1 reads LGHNA; CDR2 reads YNFKEQ. This CDR3 is 16 amino acids long. Trimming removed 0 bases at V and 0 bases at J, with 8 bases between.

V gene TRBV5-4 combines with J gene TRBJ2-5, with D unresolved. V gave up 0 bases and J gave up 5 bases, with 11 bases separating them. Germline CDR1 SGHNT, CDR2 YYREEE (reference sequence). This CDR3 has 14 residues. The CDR3 DNA reads TGTGCCAGCAGCTTGGGCCAATCGCGGGAGACCCAGTACTTC. It translates to CASSLGQSRETQYF.

The V gene is TRBV4-1, the J gene TRBJ2-3; 8 nucleotides line up with TRBD2. Looked up from germline, CDR1 is MGHRA and CDR2 is YSYEKL. This CDR3 is 18 amino acids long. J was trimmed by 6 bases and V by 1 base; bases with no gene match: 15. CDR3 residues: CASSQAATYGGATDTQYF. The CDR3 DNA is TGCGCCAGCAGCCAAGCCGCGACTTACGGGGGGGCAACCGATACGCAGTATTTT.

This chain joins TRBV29-1 and TRBJ2-2; 8 bases are shared with TRBD2. The germline V gene has CDR1 SQVTM and CDR2 ANQGSEA. The CDR3 has 15 amino acids. J gave up 4 bases and V 4 bases, and 8 bases lay outside the gene matches. CDR3 in amino acids: CSVGGAGVTTGELFF. CDR3 in DNA: TGCAGCGTTGGAGGAGCGGGAGTCACCACCGGGGAGCTGTTTTTT.

This sequence joins TRBV19 and TRBJ2-7; D perhaps matches TRBD2 (5 bases). From germline, CDR1 is LNHDA and CDR2 SQIVND (reference sequence). V lost 6 bases, J lost 2 bases, and 17 bases lay in between. The CDR3 has 15 residues. The CDR3 protein is CASSGTVLGAYEQYF. The CDR3 DNA reads TGTGCCAGTAGCGGTACGGTCTTGGGAGCCTACGAGCAGTACTTC.

This clone was picked up one time. The chain joins TRBV5-6 to TRBJ2-7, with 9 bases matching TRBD2. Trimming removed 1 base from V and 1 base from J; junction bases left unmatched: 3. Germline V gene data show CDR1 as SGHDT and CDR2 as YYEEEE. The CDR3 is made up of 15 amino acids. The CDR3 here is CASSLPSGVSYEQYF. Written as DNA, the CDR3 is TGTGCCAGCAGCTTGCCTAGCGGGGTGTCCTACGAGCAGTACTTC. The whole variable domain, remainder taken from reference TRBV5-6 and TRBJ2-7, is DAGVTQSPTHLIKTRGQQVTLRCSPKSGHDTVSWYQQALGQGPQFIFQYYEEEERQRGNFPDRFSGHQFPNYSSELNVNALLLGDSALYLCASSLPSGVSYEQYFGPGTRLTVT.

This CDR3 reads CASSLMGLAGPTDTQYF. CDR3 DNA: TGTGCCAGCAGCTTAATGGGGCTAGCGGGGCCCACAGATACGCAGTATTTT. V gene TRBV7-9 combines with J gene TRBJ2-3; 9 bases fit TRBD2. This CDR3 has 17 amino acids. In germline, CDR1 is SEHNR, CDR2 FQNEAQ (reference sequence). Losses at the gene ends were 2 bases for V and 2 bases for J; bases not matched to a gene: 8.